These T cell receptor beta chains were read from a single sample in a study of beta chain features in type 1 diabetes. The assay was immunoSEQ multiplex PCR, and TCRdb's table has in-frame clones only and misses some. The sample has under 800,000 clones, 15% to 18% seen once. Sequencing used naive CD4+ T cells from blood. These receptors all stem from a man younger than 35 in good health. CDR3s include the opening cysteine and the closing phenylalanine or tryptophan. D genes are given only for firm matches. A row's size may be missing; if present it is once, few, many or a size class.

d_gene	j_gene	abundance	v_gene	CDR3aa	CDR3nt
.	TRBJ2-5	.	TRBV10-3	CAIGNRSEETQYF	TGTGCCATCGGGAATAGGTCTGAGGAGACCCAGTACTTC
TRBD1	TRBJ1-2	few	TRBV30	CAWSKPGQGASYYGYTF	TGTGCCTGGAGCAAACCGGGACAGGGGGCGTCTTACTATGGCTACACCTTC
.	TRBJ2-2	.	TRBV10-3	CAIRSTGELFF	TGTGCCATCAGGTCCACCGGGGAGCTGTTTTTT
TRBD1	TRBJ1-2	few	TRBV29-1	CSGMTGYGYTF	TGCAGCGGGATGACAGGGTATGGCTACACCTTC
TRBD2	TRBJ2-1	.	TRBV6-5	CASSPWTSSYNEQFF	TGTGCCAGCAGTCCTTGGACTAGCTCCTACAATGAGCAGTTCTTC
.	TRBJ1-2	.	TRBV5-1	CASSLASTVYGYTF	TGCGCCAGCAGCTTGGCCTCGACAGTCTATGGCTACACCTTC
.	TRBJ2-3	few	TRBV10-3	CAISERPTSSTDTQYF	TGTGCCATCAGTGAACGGCCGACCTCTAGCACAGATACGCAGTATTTT
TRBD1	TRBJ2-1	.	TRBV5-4	CASSRPGTGVNEQFF	TGTGCCAGCAGCCGTCCCGGGACAGGGGTCAATGAGCAGTTCTTC
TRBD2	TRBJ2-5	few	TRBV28	CASSLAGGGETQYF	TGTGCCAGCAGTCTAGCGGGAGGGGGGGAGACCCAGTACTTC
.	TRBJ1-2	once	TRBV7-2	CASSSRRGGDGYTF	TGTGCCAGCAGCTCCCGACGGGGGGGCGATGGCTACACCTTC
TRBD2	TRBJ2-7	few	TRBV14	CASSPTRLAGGSYEQYF	TGTGCCAGCAGTCCTACCAGGCTAGCGGGGGGCAGCTACGAGCAGTACTTC
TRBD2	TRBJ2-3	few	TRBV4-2	CASASGGALTDTQYF	TGTGCCAGCGCTAGCGGGGGGGCCTTAACAGATACGCAGTATTTT
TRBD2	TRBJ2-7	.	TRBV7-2	CASSLAAAGGPFEQYF	TGTGCCAGCAGCTTAGCGGCTGCGGGGGGGCCCTTCGAGCAGTACTTC
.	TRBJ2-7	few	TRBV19	CASSIEGTAPYEQYF	TGTGCCAGTAGTATTGAGGGCACCGCACCCTACGAGCAGTACTTC
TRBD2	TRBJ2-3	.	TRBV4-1	CASSQGVGAGEVRNTQYF	TGCGCCAGCAGCCAAGGAGTGGGAGCGGGAGAAGTCAGGAATACGCAGTATTTT
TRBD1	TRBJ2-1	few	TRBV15	CATSRSRRQGGKDNEQFF	TGTGCCACCAGCAGATCACGCCGACAGGGGGGAAAGGACAATGAGCAGTTCTTC
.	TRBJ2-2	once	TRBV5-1	CASSFWGAGGELFF	TGCGCCAGCAGCTTTTGGGGGGCTGGCGGGGAGCTGTTTTTT
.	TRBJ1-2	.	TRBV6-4	CASSQTGGPNYGYTF	TGTGCCAGCAGTCAAACGGGCGGTCCTAACTATGGCTACACCTTC
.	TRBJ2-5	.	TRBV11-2	CASSQASGGKRETQYF	TGTGCCAGCAGCCAGGCGTCGGGGGGCAAACGGGAGACCCAGTACTTC
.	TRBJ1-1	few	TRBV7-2	CASSLSGRNTEAFF	TGTGCCAGCAGCTTATCCGGCAGAAACACTGAAGCTTTCTTT
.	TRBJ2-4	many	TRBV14	CASSLKRDIQYF	TGTGCCAGCAGCTTGAAGAGGGACATTCAGTACTTC
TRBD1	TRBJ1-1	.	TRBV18	CASSPFDYRGTEAFF	TGTGCCAGCTCACCCTTCGACTACAGGGGCACTGAAGCTTTCTTT
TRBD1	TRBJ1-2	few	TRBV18	CASSPGTENYGYTF	TGTGCCAGCTCCCCCGGGACAGAAAACTATGGCTACACCTTC
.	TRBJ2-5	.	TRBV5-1	CASSRTGEPHQETQYF	TGCGCCAGCTCCCGCACGGGGGAACCTCACCAAGAGACCCAGTACTTC
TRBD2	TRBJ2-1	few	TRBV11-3	CASSLGSRGEYYNEQFF	TGTGCCAGCAGCTTAGGTAGTCGGGGGGAGTATTACAATGAGCAGTTCTTC
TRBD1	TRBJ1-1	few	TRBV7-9	CASSHRQGSNTEAFF	TGTGCCAGCAGCCACCGACAGGGTTCTAACACTGAAGCTTTCTTT
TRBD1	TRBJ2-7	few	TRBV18	CASSRGQGYYEQYF	TGTGCCAGCTCAAGGGGACAGGGCTACTACGAGCAGTACTTC
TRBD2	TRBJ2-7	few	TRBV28	CASTGGRRRYTSEQYF	TGTGCCAGCACGGGAGGTCGGCGGCGCTATACAAGCGAGCAGTACTTC
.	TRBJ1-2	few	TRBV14	CASSQAGFRGYTF	TGTGCCAGCAGCCAAGCTGGGTTTAGAGGCTACACCTTC
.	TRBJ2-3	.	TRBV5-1	CASALRLSTDTQYF	TGCGCCAGCGCCCTCCGCCTCAGCACAGATACGCAGTATTTT
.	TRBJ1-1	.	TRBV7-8	CASSQPRTGDTEAFF	TGTGCCAGCAGCCAACCAAGGACCGGCGACACTGAAGCTTTCTTT
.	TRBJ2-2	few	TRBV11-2	CASSRLRGNTGELFF	TGTGCCAGCAGCCGATTGCGGGGGAACACCGGGGAGCTGTTTTTT
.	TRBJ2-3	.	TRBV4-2	CASSQDPSRRGGASTDTQYF	TGTGCCAGCAGCCAAGATCCGTCTCGCCGGGGCGGGGCTAGCACAGATACGCAGTATTTT
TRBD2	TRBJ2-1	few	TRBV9	CASSVLAGPYNEQFF	TGTGCCAGCAGCGTGCTAGCGGGACCCTACAATGAGCAGTTCTTC
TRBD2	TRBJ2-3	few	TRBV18	CASSPLAGSTDTQYF	TGTGCCAGCTCACCCTTAGCGGGAAGCACAGATACGCAGTATTTT
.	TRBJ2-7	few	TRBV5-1	CASSHPQLAAYEQYF	TGCGCCAGCAGCCACCCTCAGTTAGCTGCCTACGAGCAGTACTTC
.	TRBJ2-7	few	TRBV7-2	CASSLEWGEQYF	TGTGCCAGCAGCTTGGAATGGGGCGAGCAGTACTTC
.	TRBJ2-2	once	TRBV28	CASSLTGRELFF	TGTGCCAGCAGTTTAACAGGGAGGGAGCTGTTTTTT
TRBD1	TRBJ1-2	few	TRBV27	CASLRQGSSYGYTF	TGTGCCAGTCTGAGACAGGGATCCTCCTATGGCTACACCTTC
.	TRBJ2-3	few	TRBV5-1	CASSFGGSTDTQYF	TGCGCCAGCAGCTTTGGCGGGAGCACAGATACGCAGTATTTT
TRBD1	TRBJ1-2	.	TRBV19	CASRDRVEANGYTF	TGTGCCAGTAGGGACAGGGTTGAGGCAAATGGCTACACCTTC
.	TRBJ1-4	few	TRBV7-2	CASSTFPVPNEKLFF	TGTGCCAGCAGCACCTTCCCAGTCCCTAATGAAAAACTGTTTTTT
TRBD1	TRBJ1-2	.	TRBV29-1	CSVGRQGDYGYTF	TGCAGCGTTGGACGTCAGGGGGACTATGGCTACACCTTC
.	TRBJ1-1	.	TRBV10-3	CAISVGNTEAFF	TGTGCCATCAGTGTCGGCAACACTGAAGCTTTCTTT
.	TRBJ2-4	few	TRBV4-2	CASSHAGQGAKNIQYF	TGTGCCAGCAGCCATGCCGGCCAGGGAGCCAAAAACATTCAGTACTTC
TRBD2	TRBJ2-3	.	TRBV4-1	CASSQDPSGRGIDTQYF	TGCGCCAGCAGCCAAGATCCCAGCGGGAGAGGGATAGATACGCAGTATTTT
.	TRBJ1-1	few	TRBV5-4	CASSLGSGTEAFF	TGTGCCAGCAGCTTAGGGTCTGGCACTGAAGCTTTCTTT